This TCR beta chain was identified in a study of T cells in Graves' hyperthyroidism and ophthalmopathy. The study included ophthalmopathy patients with Clinical Activity Score at least 3, NOSPECS grade at least 4 and duration under 3 months. Researchers amplified the TCR beta CDR3 regions from RNA transcripts. The TCR CDR3 first-round RT-PCR relied on the HTBI primer set. TCRdb itself ran the multiplex PCR reads through MiXCR, one entry per CDR3 protein. The top ten hold roughly 30% of the sample, which has approximately 690,000 distinct CDR3 sequences, around 21% seen once. The germline V and J ends were trimmed by 0 bases and 9 bases, with 12 bases remaining between them. From germline, CDR1 is MNHNS and CDR2 SASEGT. This CDR3 has 15 residues. Study-wide points: Most thyroid clonotypes that were expanded above 0.001 also turned up in blood. The model predicted ophthalmopathy a median approximately 6.3 months before onset.

This clonotype was seen a handful of times. Its antigen is unknown. The sequence derives from a young man with Graves' ophthalmopathy. This sequence joins TRBV6-1 and TRBJ1-6; tentatively, D is TRBD1 (5 bases). The sample taken for sequencing was blood. Written as DNA, the CDR3 is TGTGCCAGCAGTGAAGCGTGGGGGTTGGGTTCACCCCTCCACTTT. Amino acids: CASSEAWGLGSPLHF.